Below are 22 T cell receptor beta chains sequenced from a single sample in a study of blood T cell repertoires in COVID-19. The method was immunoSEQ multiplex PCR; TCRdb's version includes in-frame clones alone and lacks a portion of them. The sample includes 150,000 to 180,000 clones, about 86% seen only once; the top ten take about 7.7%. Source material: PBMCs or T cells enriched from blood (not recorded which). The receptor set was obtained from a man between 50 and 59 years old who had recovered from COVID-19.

The CDR3 nucleotides read TGTGCCAGCAGCCCACGGGGGTTTGGAAACACCATATATTTT. Encoded protein: CASSPRGFGNTIYF. The chain recombines TRBV13 with TRBJ1-3; D is perhaps TRBD1 (5 bases). V lost 5 bases and J lost 3, with 11 bases in between. Germline CDR1 and CDR2: PRHDT and FYEKMQ (reference sequence). The CDR3 has 14 residues.

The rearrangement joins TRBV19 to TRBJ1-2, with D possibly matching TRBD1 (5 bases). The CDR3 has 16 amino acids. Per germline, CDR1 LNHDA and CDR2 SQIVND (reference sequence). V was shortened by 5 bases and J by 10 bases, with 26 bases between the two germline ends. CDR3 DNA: TGTGCCAGTAGTGAAACCGGGGGACTCAAGTCCGTAGTCTACACCTTC. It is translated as CASSETGGLKSVVYTF. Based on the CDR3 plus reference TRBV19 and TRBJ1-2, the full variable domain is DGGITQSPKYLFRKEGQNVTLSCEQNLNHDAMYWYRQDPGQGLRLIYYSQIVNDFQKGDIAEGYSVSREKKESFPLTVTSAQKNPTAFYLCASSETGGLKSVVYTFGSGTRLTVV.

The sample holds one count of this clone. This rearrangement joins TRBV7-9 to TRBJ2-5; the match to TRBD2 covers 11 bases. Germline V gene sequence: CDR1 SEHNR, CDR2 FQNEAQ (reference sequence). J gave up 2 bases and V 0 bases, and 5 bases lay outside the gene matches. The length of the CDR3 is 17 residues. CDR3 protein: CASSLALAGGYQETQYF. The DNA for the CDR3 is TGTGCCAGCAGCTTAGCATTAGCGGGGGGGTATCAAGAGACCCAGTACTTC.

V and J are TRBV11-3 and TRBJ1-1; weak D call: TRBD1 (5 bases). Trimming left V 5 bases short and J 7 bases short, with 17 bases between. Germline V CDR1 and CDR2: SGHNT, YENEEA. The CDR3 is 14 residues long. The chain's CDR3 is CASSPGSPGGEAFF. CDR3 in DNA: TGTGCCAGCAGCCCTGGGTCCCCCGGGGGTGAAGCTTTCTTT.

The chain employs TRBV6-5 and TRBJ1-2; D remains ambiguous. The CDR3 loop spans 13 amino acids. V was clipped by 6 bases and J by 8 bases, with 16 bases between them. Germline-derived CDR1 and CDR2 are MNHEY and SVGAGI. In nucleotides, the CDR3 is TGTGCCAGCAGCCCGGACCGGTCGGGGGGCTACACCTTC. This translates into CASSPDRSGGYTF.

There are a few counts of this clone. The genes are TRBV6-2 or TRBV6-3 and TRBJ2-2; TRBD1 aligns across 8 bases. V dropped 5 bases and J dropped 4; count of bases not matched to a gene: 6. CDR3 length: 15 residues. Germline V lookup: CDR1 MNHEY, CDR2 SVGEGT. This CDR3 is CASSKDRAATGELFF. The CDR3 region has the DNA TGTGCCAGCAGTAAGGACAGGGCGGCCACCGGGGAGCTGTTTTTT.

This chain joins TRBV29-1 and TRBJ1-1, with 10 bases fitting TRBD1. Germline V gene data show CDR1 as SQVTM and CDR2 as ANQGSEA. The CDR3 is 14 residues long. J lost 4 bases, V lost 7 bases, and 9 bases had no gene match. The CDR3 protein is CSADRGPRGTEAFF. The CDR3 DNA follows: TGCAGCGCCGACAGGGGGCCAAGGGGCACTGAAGCTTTCTTT.

The CDR3 sequence: CASSQAPSGGAFETQYF. The CDR3 nucleotides read TGCGCCAGCAGCCAGGCCCCTAGCGGGGGGGCCTTTGAGACCCAGTACTTC. The chain recombines TRBV5-1 with TRBJ2-5; 12 bases are a match to TRBD2. Trimming cost V 4 bases and J 5 bases; bases outside gene matches: 12. The CDR3 runs to 17 residues. Germline CDR1 is SGHRS and CDR2 is YFSETQ.

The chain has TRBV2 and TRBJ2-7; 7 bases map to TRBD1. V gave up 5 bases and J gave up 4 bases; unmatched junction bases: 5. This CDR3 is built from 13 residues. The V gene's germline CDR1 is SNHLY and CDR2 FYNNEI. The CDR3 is CASSPGQYYEQYF. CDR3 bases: TGTGCCAGCAGTCCGGGACAGTATTACGAGCAGTACTTC.

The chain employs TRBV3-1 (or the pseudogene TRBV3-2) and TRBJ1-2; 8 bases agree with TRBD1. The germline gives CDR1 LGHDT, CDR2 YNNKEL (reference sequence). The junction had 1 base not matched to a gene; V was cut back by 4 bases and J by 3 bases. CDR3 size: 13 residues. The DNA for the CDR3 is TGTGCCAGCAGCCCGACAGGGGACTATGGCTACACCTTC. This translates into CASSPTGDYGYTF.

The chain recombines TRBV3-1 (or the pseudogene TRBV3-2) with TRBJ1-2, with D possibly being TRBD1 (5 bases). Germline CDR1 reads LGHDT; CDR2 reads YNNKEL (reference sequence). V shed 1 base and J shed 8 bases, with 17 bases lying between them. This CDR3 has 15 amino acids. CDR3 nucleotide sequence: TGTGCCAGCAGCCAAGGCCCCAGGGCTGGTGGGGGCTACACCTTC. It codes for CASSQGPRAGGGYTF.

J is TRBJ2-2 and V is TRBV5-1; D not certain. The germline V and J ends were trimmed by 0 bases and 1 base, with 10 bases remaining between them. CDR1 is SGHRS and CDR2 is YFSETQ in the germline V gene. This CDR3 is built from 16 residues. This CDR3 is CASSLGHVVNTGELFF. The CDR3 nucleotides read TGCGCCAGCAGCTTGGGACACGTAGTGAACACCGGGGAGCTGTTTTTT.

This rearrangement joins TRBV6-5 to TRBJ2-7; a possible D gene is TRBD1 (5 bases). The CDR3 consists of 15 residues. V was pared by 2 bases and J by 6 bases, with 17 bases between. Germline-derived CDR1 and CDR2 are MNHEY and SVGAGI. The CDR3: CASSYTPDTASEQYF. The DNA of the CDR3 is TGTGCCAGCAGTTACACGCCGGACACGGCCTCCGAGCAGTACTTC.

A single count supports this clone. DNA for the CDR3: TGTGCCAGCAGGAGGACAGGCTCCTACAATGAGCAGTTCTTC. Protein sequence: CASRRTGSYNEQFF. The J gene is TRBJ2-1, the V gene TRBV2, with 7 nucleotides matching TRBD1. The CDR3 has 14 residues. V trimming: 6 bases; J trimming: 0 bases; junction bases outside the gene matches: 2. Germline V gene sequence: CDR1 SNHLY, CDR2 FYNNEI.

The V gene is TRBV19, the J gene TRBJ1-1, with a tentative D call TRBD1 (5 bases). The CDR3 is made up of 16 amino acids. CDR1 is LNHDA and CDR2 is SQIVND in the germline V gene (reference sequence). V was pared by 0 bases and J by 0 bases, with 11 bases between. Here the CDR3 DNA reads TGTGCCAGTAGTATAGATCCCCAGACAGTGAACACTGAAGCTTTCTTT. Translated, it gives CASSIDPQTVNTEAFF.

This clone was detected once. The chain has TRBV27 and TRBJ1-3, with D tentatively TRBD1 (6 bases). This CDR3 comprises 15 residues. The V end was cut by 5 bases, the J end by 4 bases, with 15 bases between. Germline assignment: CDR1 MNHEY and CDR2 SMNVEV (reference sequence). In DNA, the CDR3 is TGTGCCAGCAGTCTAAGTGGGACACTAGGAAACACCATATATTTT. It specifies CASSLSGTLGNTIYF.

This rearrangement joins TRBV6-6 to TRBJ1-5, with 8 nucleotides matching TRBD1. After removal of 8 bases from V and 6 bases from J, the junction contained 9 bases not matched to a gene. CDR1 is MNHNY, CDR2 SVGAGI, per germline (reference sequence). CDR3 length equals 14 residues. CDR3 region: CASHGQGDRQPQHF. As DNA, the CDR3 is TGTGCCAGCCACGGACAGGGAGATCGTCAGCCCCAGCATTTT.

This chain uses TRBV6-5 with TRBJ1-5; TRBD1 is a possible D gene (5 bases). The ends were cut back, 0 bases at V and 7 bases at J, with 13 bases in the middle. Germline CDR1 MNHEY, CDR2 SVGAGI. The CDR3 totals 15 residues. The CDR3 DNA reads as TGTGCCAGCAGTTACTCGGGCTCTCCAGGGCAGCCCCAGCATTTT. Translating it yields CASSYSGSPGQPQHF.

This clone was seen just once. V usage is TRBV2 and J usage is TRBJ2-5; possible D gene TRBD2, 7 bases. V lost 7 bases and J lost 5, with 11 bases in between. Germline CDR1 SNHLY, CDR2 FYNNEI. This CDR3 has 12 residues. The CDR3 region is CASNSGGETQYF. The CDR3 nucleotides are TGTGCCAGCAACTCGGGGGGCGAGACCCAGTACTTC. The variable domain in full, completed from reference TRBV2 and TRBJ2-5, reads EPEVTQTPSHQVTQMGQEVILRCVPISNHLYFYWYRQILGQKVEFLVSFYNNEISEKSEIFDDQFSVERPDGSNFTLKIRSTKLEDSAMYFCASNSGGETQYFGPGTRLLVL.

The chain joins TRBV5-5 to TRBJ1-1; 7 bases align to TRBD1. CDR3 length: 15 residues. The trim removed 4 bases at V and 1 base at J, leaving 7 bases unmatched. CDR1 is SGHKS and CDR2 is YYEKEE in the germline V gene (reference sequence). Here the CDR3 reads CASSRRGTENTEAFF. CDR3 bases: TGTGCCAGCAGCCGGAGGGGGACAGAGAACACTGAAGCTTTCTTT.

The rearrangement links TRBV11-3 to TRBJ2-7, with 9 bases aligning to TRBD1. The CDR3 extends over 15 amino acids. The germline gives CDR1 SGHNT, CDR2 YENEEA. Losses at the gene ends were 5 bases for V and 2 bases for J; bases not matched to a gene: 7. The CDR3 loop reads CASSVGQGKTYEQYF. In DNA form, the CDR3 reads TGTGCCAGCAGCGTAGGACAGGGGAAGACCTACGAGCAGTACTTC. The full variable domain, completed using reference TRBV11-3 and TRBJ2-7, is EAGVVQSPRYKIIEKKQPVAFWCNPISGHNTLYWYLQNLGQGPELLIRYENEEAVDDSQLPKDRFSAERLKGVDSTLKIQPAELGDSAVYLCASSVGQGKTYEQYFGPGTRLTVT.

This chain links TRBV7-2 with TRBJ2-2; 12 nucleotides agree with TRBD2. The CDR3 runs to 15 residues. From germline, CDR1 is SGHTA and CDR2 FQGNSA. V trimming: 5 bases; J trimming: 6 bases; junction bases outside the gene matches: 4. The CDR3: CASSPRLAGAGELFF. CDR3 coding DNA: TGTGCCAGCAGCCCCAGACTAGCGGGGGCCGGGGAGCTGTTTTTT.